The clone carrying this TCR beta chain was counted a few times. Its antigen is not known. This entry is derived from a study of CD8 T cells in ankylosing spondylitis. Broader study findings: Within matched ankylosing spondylitis synovial fluid, disease-linked clones were reportedly significantly enriched. About 8 highly homologous variants made up a TCR beta motif that seemed to typify ankylosing spondylitis blood. Clones that were linked to disease were CD8+ and were relatively rare in peripheral blood.

Making use of molecular barcodes, quantitative 5'-RACE generated TCR beta libraries. TCRdb fed the 5' RACE reads into MiXCR, producing one record per CDR3 protein. The profile shows some 200,000 distinct CDR3 sequences, 9.5% to 15% of them singletons. This CDR3 has 15 residues. The V end was cut by 0 bases, the J end by 6 bases, with 17 bases between. Germline V gene data show CDR1 as SQVTM and CDR2 as ANQGSEA. The chain uses TRBV29-1 and TRBJ1-2; D possibly corresponds to TRBD1 (5 bases). This sequence originates from a male donor with ankylosing spondylitis or in good health (not recorded which). The sequencing input was blood, either unsorted or a sorted T cell fraction (not recorded which). The CDR3 protein is CSVEDRGLTGDGYTF. The CDR3 coding sequence is TGCAGCGTTGAAGATCGAGGACTCACGGGGGATGGCTACACCTTC.